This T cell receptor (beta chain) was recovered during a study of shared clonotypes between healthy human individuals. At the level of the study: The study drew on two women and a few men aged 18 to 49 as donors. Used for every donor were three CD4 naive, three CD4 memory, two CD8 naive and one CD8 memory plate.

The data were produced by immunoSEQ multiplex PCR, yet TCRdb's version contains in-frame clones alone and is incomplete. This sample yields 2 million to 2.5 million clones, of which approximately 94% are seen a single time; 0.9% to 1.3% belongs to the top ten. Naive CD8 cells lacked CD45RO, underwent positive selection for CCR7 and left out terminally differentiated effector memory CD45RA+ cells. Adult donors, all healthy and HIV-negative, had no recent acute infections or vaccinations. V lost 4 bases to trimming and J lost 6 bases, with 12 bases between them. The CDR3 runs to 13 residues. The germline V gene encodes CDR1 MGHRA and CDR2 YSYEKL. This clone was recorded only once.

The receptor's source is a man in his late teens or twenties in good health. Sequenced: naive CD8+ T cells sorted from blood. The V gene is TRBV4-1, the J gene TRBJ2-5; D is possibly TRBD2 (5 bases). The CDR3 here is CASSLITGKTQYF. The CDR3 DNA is TGCGCCAGCAGCCTTATAACCGGGAAGACCCAGTACTTC.